This entry lists 21 T cell receptor beta chains sequenced from one sample in a study of blood T cell repertoires in COVID-19. Sequencing used immunoSEQ multiplex PCR; TCRdb keeps in-frame clones, though not all of them. The sample carries fewer than 300,000 clones, more than 75% recorded once. The sequencing input was peripheral blood. Receptors were obtained from a woman aged 40 to 50 who had recovered from COVID-19.

The chain couples TRBV10-3 to TRBJ1-2, with D tentatively TRBD1 (5 bases). The germline gives CDR1 ENHRY, CDR2 SYGVKD. This CDR3 is 12 amino acids long. Trimming left V 2 bases short and J 13 bases short, with 14 bases between. CDR3 residues: CAISEGAPPVTF. In DNA, the CDR3 is TGTGCCATCAGTGAGGGGGCACCCCCGGTCACCTTC.

V is TRBV6-6 and J is TRBJ1-2; 9 nucleotides match TRBD1. CDR1 MNHNY and CDR2 SVGAGI come from the germline V gene (reference sequence). With V trimmed by 11 bases and J by 8 bases, 12 bases remained unmatched. The CDR3 totals 13 residues. The CDR3 sequence: CAGAGTGSSGYTF. DNA for the CDR3: TGTGCCGGGGCCGGGACAGGGTCGAGCGGCTACACCTTC.

The chain employs TRBV24-1 and TRBJ1-4, with a tentative D call TRBD1 (6 bases). CDR1 KGHDR and CDR2 SFDVKD come from the germline V gene. There are 14 residues in the CDR3. The V and J ends lost 4 bases and 7 bases respectively, with 12 bases between them. CDR3 protein: CATSDPGQPEKLFF. The CDR3 DNA reads TGTGCCACCAGTGACCCCGGACAGCCTGAAAAACTGTTTTTT.

The CDR3 spells CASSLGAGNNEQFF. CDR3 nucleotides: TGTGCCAGCAGCTTAGGGGCCGGCAACAATGAGCAGTTCTTC. The chain recombines TRBV7-2 with TRBJ2-1; D remains unclear. V was clipped by 1 base and J by 5 bases, with 9 bases between them. CDR3 length: 14 residues. Per germline, CDR1 SGHTA and CDR2 FQGNSA. Variable domain in full (rest from reference TRBV7-2 and TRBJ2-1): GAGVSQSPSNKVTEKGKDVELRCDPISGHTALYWYRQSLGQGLEFLIYFQGNSAPDKSGLPSDRFSAERTGGSVSTLTIQRTQQEDSAVYLCASSLGAGNNEQFFGPGTRLTVL.

The rearrangement joins TRBV19 to TRBJ1-1; 7 nucleotides line up with TRBD1. With V trimmed by 4 bases and J by 0 bases, 5 bases remained unmatched. Looked up from germline, CDR1 is LNHDA and CDR2 is SQIVND (reference sequence). This CDR3 comprises 15 residues. CDR3 residues: CASSTPTGVNTEAFF. The CDR3 DNA follows: TGTGCCAGTAGTACGCCAACAGGGGTGAACACTGAAGCTTTCTTT.

The rearrangement uses TRBV27 and TRBJ1-1; 7 bases are shared with TRBD1. This CDR3 region has 13 residues. V shed 6 bases and J 7 bases; nucleotides not matched to a gene: 8. Per the germline V gene, CDR1 is MNHEY and CDR2 is SMNVEV (reference sequence). The CDR3 protein is CASSRPQGSEAFF. In DNA form, the CDR3 reads TGTGCCAGCAGCCGTCCACAGGGGAGTGAAGCTTTCTTT.

The chain has TRBV27 and TRBJ2-3; TRBD2 matches 12 bases. This CDR3 contains 14 residues. The germline CDR1 and CDR2 sequences are MNHEY and SMNVEV (reference sequence). The V and J ends lost 8 bases and 3 bases, in that order; junction bases with no gene match: 3. CDR3 protein: CASSSGRATDTQYF. DNA of the CDR3: TGTGCCAGCTCTAGCGGGAGGGCGACAGATACGCAGTATTTT.

V is TRBV6-2 or TRBV6-3 and J is TRBJ1-5; D is unclear. CDR3 length: 15 residues. Germline V gene data show CDR1 as MNHEY and CDR2 as SVGEGT. Trimming took 2 bases from V and 1 from J, leaving 9 bases between them. The CDR3: CASSYGGPSNQPQHF. CDR3 sequence (DNA): TGTGCCAGCAGTTACGGCGGCCCAAGCAATCAGCCCCAGCATTTT.

This clone has a single count. The V and J genes are TRBV14 and TRBJ2-1, with TRBD2 matching 10 bases. The CDR3 contains 15 residues. Germline lookup yields CDR1 SGHDN and CDR2 FVKESK. After removal of 7 bases from V and 3 bases from J, the junction contained 6 bases not matched to a gene. The DNA of the CDR3 is TGTGCCAGCACCCCATGGACTAGCGGCTACAATGAGCAGTTCTTC. Translating gives CASTPWTSGYNEQFF.

The V and J genes are TRBV5-1 and TRBJ1-5; tentatively, D is TRBD1 (5 bases). V was shortened by 0 bases and J by 5 bases, with 12 bases between the two germline ends. CDR1 is SGHRS, CDR2 YFSETQ, per germline. CDR3 length: 15 residues. The CDR3 DNA is TGCGCCAGCAGCTTGGGCCTGTCGGGGGATCAGCCCCAGCATTTT. Protein product: CASSLGLSGDQPQHF. Full variable domain (missing parts from reference TRBV5-1 and TRBJ1-5): KAGVTQTPRYLIKTRGQQVTLSCSPISGHRSVSWYQQTPGQGLQFLFEYFSETQRNKGNFPGRFSGRQFSNSRSEMNVSTLELGDSALYLCASSLGLSGDQPQHFGDGTRLSIL.

In nucleotides, the CDR3 is TGTGCCAGCAGCTTGGGGCTAGCGGGTGCCTACAATGAGCAGTTCTTC. This codes for CASSLGLAGAYNEQFF. This sequence joins TRBV5-4 and TRBJ2-1; 8 nucleotides match TRBD2. Germline V CDR1 and CDR2: SGHNT, YYREEE (reference sequence). This CDR3 contains 16 residues. Germline trimming cut 0 bases from V and 2 bases from J; bases unmatched to any gene: 4.

The rearrangement uses TRBV5-1 and TRBJ2-3, with 7 bases lining up with TRBD2. The CDR3 loop spans 16 amino acids. V was clipped by 4 bases and J by 6 bases; unmatched bases: 14. CDR1 is SGHRS and CDR2 is YFSETQ in the germline V gene. CDR3 sequence reads: CASSARRLAERDTQYF. The DNA of the CDR3 is TGCGCCAGCAGCGCCCGGCGGCTAGCGGAGAGGGATACGCAGTATTTT.

The chain couples TRBV9 to TRBJ2-5; 13 bases map to TRBD2. V dropped 4 bases and J dropped 2; count of bases not matched to a gene: 8. The CDR3 totals 17 residues. The germline V gene has CDR1 SGDLS and CDR2 YYNGEE. CDR3 sequence reads: CASSPGLAGAQQETQYF. The CDR3 nucleotides are TGTGCCAGCAGCCCCGGACTAGCGGGAGCCCAACAAGAGACCCAGTACTTC.

The chain combines TRBV19 with TRBJ2-5, with 7 positions matching TRBD1. J was trimmed by 4 bases and V by 3 bases; bases with no gene match: 5. CDR3 size: 14 residues. Germline V gives CDR1 LNHDA, CDR2 SQIVND (reference sequence). Here the CDR3 reads CASSMGQRGETQYF. In DNA form, the CDR3 reads TGTGCCAGTAGTATGGGACAGAGAGGAGAGACCCAGTACTTC.

The chain carries TRBV7-2 and TRBJ1-5, with D hard to call. The CDR3 totals 15 residues. Germline V gene lookup returns CDR1 SGHTA and CDR2 FQGNSA. V lost 6 bases and J lost 4, with 16 bases in between. The CDR3 bases are TGTGCCAGCAGGACGCGCTCGGGTGGGAATCAGCCCCAGCATTTT. Encoded protein: CASRTRSGGNQPQHF.

The chain carries TRBV12-3 or TRBV12-4 and TRBJ1-4; no clear D gene. CDR3 length equals 13 residues. V was clipped by 6 bases and J by 8 bases, with 13 bases between them. This chain's CDR3 is CASRQTRGEKLFF. CDR3 bases: TGTGCCAGCAGACAGACCCGTGGGGAAAAACTGTTTTTT.

This clone was seen only once. The chain is built from TRBV19 and TRBJ1-6, with D possibly TRBD1 on 6 matching bases. V was cut by 6 bases and J by 0 bases, with 12 bases left in between. CDR1 and CDR2 (germline): LNHDA, SQIVND (reference sequence). The CDR3 extends over 16 amino acids. The CDR3 protein is CASSRQASSYNSPLHF. The CDR3 coding sequence is TGTGCCAGTAGCAGACAGGCGAGCTCCTATAATTCACCCCTCCACTTT.

This chain links TRBV5-4 with TRBJ2-2, with 7 bases that match TRBD2. The junction had 8 bases not matched to a gene; V was cut back by 0 bases and J by 6 bases. CDR3 length: 16 amino acids. CDR1 is SGHNT and CDR2 is YYREEE in the germline V gene (reference sequence). The CDR3 sequence: CASSLGRAGVPGELFF. In nucleotides, the CDR3 is TGTGCCAGCAGCTTGGGTCGGGCGGGAGTGCCCGGGGAGCTGTTTTTT.

The chain combines TRBV20-1 with TRBJ2-1, with D tentatively TRBD2 (6 bases). The V end was cut by 3 bases, the J end by 1 base, with 10 bases between. From germline, CDR1 is DFQATT and CDR2 SNEGSKA (reference sequence). There are 14 residues in the CDR3. This chain's CDR3 is CSASQSGSYNEQFF. CDR3 nucleotides: TGCAGTGCTAGTCAGAGCGGGTCCTACAATGAGCAGTTCTTC.

The chain carries TRBV18 and TRBJ2-5; 9 bases fit TRBD2. J gave up 5 bases and V 10 bases, and 11 bases lay outside the gene matches. In germline, CDR1 is KGHSH, CDR2 LQKENI. The CDR3 has 14 residues. This CDR3 is CATARGGRGETQYF. CDR3 DNA sequence: TGTGCCACAGCCCGTGGCGGGAGGGGTGAGACCCAGTACTTC.

This clone was observed once. J is TRBJ1-1 and V is TRBV5-1; tentatively, D is TRBD1 (5 bases). Germline-derived CDR1 and CDR2 are SGHRS and YFSETQ. Trimming stripped 0 bases from V and 4 bases from J, with 13 bases between. The CDR3 contains 15 residues. CDR3 in amino acids: CASSLVGRVGTEAFF. CDR3 bases: TGCGCCAGCAGCTTGGTCGGCAGGGTGGGCACTGAAGCTTTCTTT.